Each of the 21 T cell receptor beta chains below was sequenced from the same sample in a study of blood T cell repertoires in COVID-19. Here immunoSEQ multiplex PCR was the method, and the copy in TCRdb shows in-frame clones only, minus some. The table lists around 240,000 clones, approximately 90% of them singletons. The material sequenced was PBMCs or T cells enriched from blood (not recorded which). The receptors come from a human donor in a cohort exposed to, infected with or recovered from COVID-19 (not recorded which). The donor label of this sample is uncertain.

A few counts support this clone. This rearrangement joins TRBV5-5 to TRBJ2-5, with no clear D. Germline CDR1 and CDR2: SGHKS and YYEKEE (reference sequence). The CDR3 spans 14 residues. Trimming took off 5 bases at V and 5 bases at J, with 16 bases between the two ends. The chain's CDR3 is CASRNTTIVETQYF. The CDR3 DNA follows: TGTGCCAGCAGAAATACAACTATCGTTGAGACCCAGTACTTC. Full variable domain (missing parts from reference TRBV5-5 and TRBJ2-5): DAGVTQSPTHLIKTRGQQVTLRCSPISGHKSVSWYQQVLGQGPQFIFQYYEKEERGRGNFPDRFSARQFPNYSSELNVNALLLGDSALYLCASRNTTIVETQYFGPGTRLLVL.

This chain joins TRBV6-5 and TRBJ1-5; 8 positions agree with TRBD1. Germline CDR1 reads MNHEY; CDR2 reads SVGAGI. CDR3 size: 13 residues. With 4 bases clipped from V and 5 bases from J, the junction kept 1 base outside the gene matches. In DNA form, the CDR3 reads TGTGCCAGCAGTTTGGACAGGGATCAGCCCCAGCATTTT. Protein sequence: CASSLDRDQPQHF.

V is TRBV6-5 and J is TRBJ2-2; perhaps TRBD2 as D (5 bases). Germline CDR1 is MNHEY and CDR2 is SVGAGI. This CDR3 contains 13 residues. The germline V and J ends were trimmed by 6 bases and 5 bases, with 10 bases remaining between them. CDR3 bases: TGTGCCAGCAGGCACGGGGAGACCGGGGAGCTGTTTTTT. Its translation is CASRHGETGELFF.

This chain uses TRBV19 with TRBJ1-5; no clear D. Germline CDR1 and CDR2: LNHDA and SQIVND (reference sequence). CDR3 length: 13 residues. V lost 5 bases and J lost 6, with 11 bases in between. The CDR3 DNA sequence: TGTGCCAGTAGTTACGGGGAGAGTCAGCCCCAGCATTTT. Translating it yields CASSYGESQPQHF.

This chain joins TRBV7-6 and TRBJ1-3; no reliable D call. Germline V gene lookup returns CDR1 SGHVS and CDR2 FNYEAQ. This CDR3 has 13 residues. Trimming removed 4 bases at V and 0 bases at J, with 4 bases between. CDR3 sequence (DNA): TGTGCCAGCAGCTCGTCCTCTGGAAACACCATATATTTT. Protein product: CASSSSSGNTIYF.

This chain joins TRBV12-5 and TRBJ2-3; the D gene is possibly TRBD2 (6 bases). The germline V and J ends were trimmed by 1 base and 2 bases, with 13 bases remaining between them. CDR3 size: 16 residues. Germline V lookup: CDR1 LGHNT, CDR2 FRNRAP. The CDR3 DNA reads TGTGCTAGTGGTTTGGGACCCCGGGACTCCACAGATACGCAGTATTTT. Translation gives CASGLGPRDSTDTQYF.

The rearrangement joins TRBV5-4 to TRBJ2-5; D is possibly TRBD2 (6 bases). Germline CDR1 is SGHNT and CDR2 is YYREEE (reference sequence). The CDR3 is 13 residues long. Trimming removed 3 bases at V and 9 bases at J, with 15 bases between. The CDR3 region is CASSSRESRSQYF. The DNA of the CDR3 is TGTGCCAGCAGCTCCCGGGAGTCAAGGTCCCAGTACTTC.

V gene TRBV27 combines with J gene TRBJ1-4; possibly TRBD1 for D (6 bases). Germline V gene data show CDR1 as MNHEY and CDR2 as SMNVEV (reference sequence). The V and J ends lost 4 bases and 2 bases respectively, with 11 bases between them. CDR3 length: 15 amino acids. CDR3 nucleotides: TGTGCCAGCAGTTGGCAGGGGCGCACTAATGAAAAACTGTTTTTT. Its protein product is CASSWQGRTNEKLFF.

The chain links TRBV10-3 to TRBJ1-2; 9 nucleotides align to TRBD1. CDR1 is ENHRY, CDR2 SYGVKD, per germline. Trimming removed 3 bases from V and 7 bases from J; junction bases left unmatched: 6. The length of the CDR3 is 14 residues. The CDR3 spells CAISDLQGASGYTF. The CDR3 DNA follows: TGTGCCATCAGTGACTTACAGGGGGCCAGTGGCTACACCTTC.

The chain joins TRBV19 to TRBJ2-1, with 8 nucleotides matching TRBD2. V lost 4 bases to trimming and J lost 6 bases; unmatched junction nucleotides: 11. CDR3 length equals 16 residues. Germline-derived CDR1 and CDR2 are LNHDA and SQIVND (reference sequence). The CDR3 DNA reads TGTGCCAGTAGTAAGGGAGCCGGGACTAGAGGCAATGAGCAGTTCTTC. Its translation: CASSKGAGTRGNEQFF.

This clone was counted once. This rearrangement joins TRBV12-5 to TRBJ1-1; D might be TRBD1 (5 bases). Germline CDR1 reads LGHNT; CDR2 reads FRNRAP. This CDR3 is built from 15 residues. V was cut by 2 bases and J by 3 bases, with 13 bases left in between. The CDR3 spells CASGLFLAGYTEAFF. DNA for the CDR3: TGTGCTAGTGGTTTGTTTTTAGCAGGGTACACTGAAGCTTTCTTT.

This clone was counted between two and nine times. The rearrangement uses TRBV7-9 and TRBJ2-7; 9 positions match TRBD1. Germline loops: CDR1 SEHNR, CDR2 FQNEAQ (reference sequence). The CDR3 has 13 amino acids. J gave up 6 bases and V 8 bases, and 8 bases lay outside the gene matches. CDR3 in DNA: TGTGCCAGCGACCGGGACAGGGTAGGCGAGCAGTACTTC. Protein sequence: CASDRDRVGEQYF. The complete variable domain, with remaining parts taken from reference TRBV7-9 and TRBJ2-7, reads DTGVSQNPRHKITKRGQNVTFRCDPISEHNRLYWYRQTLGQGPEFLTYFQNEAQLEKSRLLSDRFSAERPKGSFSTLEIQRTEQGDSAMYLCASDRDRVGEQYFGPGTRLTVT.

DNA of the CDR3: TGTGCCAGCTCACCAACTAATAGGAGACTACCAAGCTCCTACGAGCAGTACTTC. This gives the protein CASSPTNRRLPSSYEQYF. The chain combines TRBV18 with TRBJ2-7; TRBD2 might be the D (5 bases). CDR3 length: 18 residues. The V gene lost 2 bases and the J gene lost 0 bases, with 20 bases spanning the gap. Per germline, CDR1 KGHSH and CDR2 LQKENI.

The chain combines TRBV30 with TRBJ1-1; D not certain. The CDR3 is 13 residues long. The V gene lost 5 bases and the J gene lost 0 bases, with 10 bases spanning the gap. From germline, CDR1 is GTSNPN and CDR2 SVGIG (reference sequence). CDR3 DNA: TGTGCCTGGGACGTTAGCATGAACACTGAAGCTTTCTTT. This gives the protein CAWDVSMNTEAFF. The variable domain in full, completed from reference TRBV30 and TRBJ1-1, reads SQTIHQWPATLVQPVGSPLSLECTVEGTSNPNLYWYRQAAGRGLQLLFYSVGIGQISSEVPQNLSASRPQDRQFILSSKKLLLSDSGFYLCAWDVSMNTEAFFGQGTRLTVV.

The rearrangement uses TRBV3-1 (or the pseudogene TRBV3-2) and TRBJ2-1; D ambiguous. Germline lookup yields CDR1 LGHDT and CDR2 YNNKEL (reference sequence). This CDR3 spans 14 amino acids. Trimming pared 4 bases from V and 2 bases from J, leaving 9 bases between. The CDR3 protein is CASSLGGPYNEQFF. For the CDR3, the DNA is TGTGCCAGCAGCCTCGGCGGTCCCTACAATGAGCAGTTCTTC.

The gene calls are TRBV10-3 and TRBJ1-5, with D possibly matching TRBD1 (5 bases). Trimming removed 0 bases from V and 6 bases from J, with 9 bases in between. The CDR3 is 14 residues long. Germline values: CDR1 ENHRY, CDR2 SYGVKD. The CDR3 nucleotides read TGTGCCATCAGTGAGTCCTCGGGGGTTCAGCCCCAGCATTTT. It specifies CAISESSGVQPQHF.

The chain is built from TRBV6-5 and TRBJ1-4; 7 bases match TRBD1. The CDR3 loop spans 14 amino acids. The ends lost 6 bases at V and 3 bases at J; junction bases unmatched: 4. Germline loops: CDR1 MNHEY, CDR2 SVGAGI. The CDR3 DNA sequence: TGTGCCAGCAGCGCCGGGACAGCTAATGAAAAACTGTTTTTT. This gives the protein CASSAGTANEKLFF.

Regarding this clone: The sample contains more than one DNA sequence encoding this CDR3. J is TRBJ1-1 and V is TRBV4-1, with D hard to call. The CDR3 covers 15 residues. The germline CDR1 and CDR2 sequences are MGHRA and YSYEKL. V lost 0 bases and J 1 base, leaving 9 bases between the germline ends. The CDR3 coding sequence is TGCGCCAGCAGCCAAGATCTCGGTGGGAACACTGAAGCTTTCTTT. Protein: CASSQDLGGNTEAFF.

The chain joins TRBV7-8 to TRBJ2-7; 8 nucleotides line up with TRBD1. Germline trimming cut 1 base from V and 4 bases from J; bases unmatched to any gene: 12. CDR3 size: 17 residues. The germline V gene has CDR1 SGHVS and CDR2 FQNEAQ. CDR3 nucleotides: TGTGCCAGCAGCTTAGTGGGCGAGGCAGGGGGCGCGTACGAGCAGTACTTC. It yields the protein CASSLVGEAGGAYEQYF. Using reference TRBV7-8 and TRBJ2-7 for the parts outside the CDR3, the full variable domain is GAGVSQSPRYKVAKRGQDVALRCDPISGHVSLFWYQQALGQGPEFLTYFQNEAQLDKSGLPSDRFFAERPEGSVSTLKIQRTQQEDSAVYLCASSLVGEAGGAYEQYFGPGTRLTVT.

The chain uses TRBV5-4 and TRBJ1-1; no clear D gene. Deletions cut 4 bases from V and 3 bases from J, with 16 bases between. The CDR3 runs 15 residues. CDR1 SGHNT and CDR2 YYREEE come from the germline V gene (reference sequence). CDR3 loop: CASSTDLTSDTEAFF. DNA of the CDR3: TGTGCCAGCAGCACCGACTTAACATCGGACACTGAAGCTTTCTTT. Full variable domain (outside the CDR3, taken from reference TRBV5-4 and TRBJ1-1): ETGVTQSPTHLIKTRGQQVTLRCSSQSGHNTVSWYQQALGQGPQFIFQYYREEENGRGNFPPRFSGLQFPNYSSELNVNALELDDSALYLCASSTDLTSDTEAFFGQGTRLTVV.

J is TRBJ1-6 and V is TRBV20-1, with a possible D match to TRBD1 (5 bases). V was shortened by 3 bases and J by 0 bases, with 6 bases between the two germline ends. The CDR3 length is 14 residues. Germline V lookup: CDR1 DFQATT, CDR2 SNEGSKA (reference sequence). CDR3 region: CSASQGSYNSPLHF. CDR3 DNA: TGCAGTGCTAGTCAGGGCTCCTATAATTCACCCCTCCACTTT.